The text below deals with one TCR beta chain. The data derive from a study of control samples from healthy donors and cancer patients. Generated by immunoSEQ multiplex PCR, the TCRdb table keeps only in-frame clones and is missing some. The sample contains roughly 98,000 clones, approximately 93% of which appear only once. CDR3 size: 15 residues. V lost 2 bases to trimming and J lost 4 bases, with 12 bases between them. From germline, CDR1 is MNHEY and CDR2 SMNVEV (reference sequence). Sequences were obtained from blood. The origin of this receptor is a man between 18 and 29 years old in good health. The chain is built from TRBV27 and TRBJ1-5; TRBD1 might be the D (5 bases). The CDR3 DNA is TGTGCCAGCAGTTTAGAAGGGGCGAGGAATCAGCCCCAGCATTTT. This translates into CASSLEGARNQPQHF.